This paragraph covers one TCR beta chain sequence. Antigen: not known. V gave up 3 bases and J gave up 6 bases; unmatched junction bases: 10. The CDR3 is 17 residues long. Germline V gives CDR1 SGHTA, CDR2 FQGTGA. In each case, RNA was isolated and then reverse transcribed into cDNA as the sequencing template. Assay: immunoSEQ multiplex PCR; the TCRdb copy retains only in-frame clones and omits some. The table shows 65,000 to 75,000 clones, with 29% occurring only once. This specimen comes from a study of CD8+ T cells in alopecia areata. Study in general: Tofacitinib was taken orally by treated patients, and the dose was 5 to 10 mg twice daily.

Treatment defined: oral pan-JAK inhibitor, 5-10 mg twice daily. General study points: Especially in alopecia totalis/universalis, lesional scalp showed greater clonality than normal scalp did. In scalp, tofacitinib significantly decreased clonality and expanded CD8+ clones among the top 100.

The receptor was isolated from a human donor with alopecia areata. The J gene is TRBJ2-3, the V gene TRBV7-3, with 12 nucleotides matching TRBD2. The sequences come from CD8+ T cells sorted from blood, collected at week 4, from a patient treated with tofacitinib. The CDR3 nucleotides read TGTGCCAGCAGCTTGGGGACTAGCGGGTATGGGCGCGATACGCAGTATTTT. This codes for CASSLGTSGYGRDTQYF. Together with reference TRBV7-3 and TRBJ2-3, the CDR3 gives the full variable domain: GAGVSQTPSNKVTEKGKYVELRCDPISGHTALYWYRQSLGQGPEFLIYFQGTGAADDSGLPNDRFFAVRPEGSVSTLKIQRTERGDSAVYLCASSLGTSGYGRDTQYFGPGTRLTVL.